This TCR beta chain was recorded in a study of response to subunit inactivated influenza vaccine. One entry per CDR3 protein, called by TCRdb with MiXCR from the RT-PCR reads. Altogether about 540,000 distinct CDR3 sequences are present, less than 25% being singletons, with the ten largest covering 2.8%. The V gene's germline CDR1 is SEHNR and CDR2 FQNEAQ (reference sequence). The CDR3 loop spans 15 amino acids. V dropped 5 bases and J dropped 4; count of bases not matched to a gene: 5. The data were also submitted as part of a second study, on T cells expressing NK-cell markers. That study reports: TCR beta cDNA was generated via 5'RACE template switching incorporating UMIs. Obtained from sorted CD3+CD56+NKG2C+, CD3+CD56+NKG2C- and CD3+CD56-NKG2C+ T cells were the TCR beta repertoires. Among the eight sequenced donors, seven tested HCMV-seropositive and one tested seronegative. NKG2C+ dominant clonotype frequencies in six or seven donors were about 1.0-8% of CD8+ T cells.

This clonotype was obtained from a man over 45 who received an inactivated influenza vaccine. The sample here was CD4+ T cells sorted from PBMCs, taken roughly 13 days after vaccination. The chain combines TRBV7-9 with TRBJ2-3; 11 bases are a match to TRBD1. In nucleotides, the CDR3 is TGTGCCAGCAGCATATTGGGACAGGGGGCAGATACGCAGTATTTT. It is translated as CASSILGQGADTQYF. The full variable domain, rest sourced from reference TRBV7-9 and TRBJ2-3, is DTGVSQNPRHKITKRGQNVTFRCDPISEHNRLYWYRQTLGQGPEFLTYFQNEAQLEKSRLLSDRFSAERPKGSFSTLEIQRTEQGDSAMYLCASSILGQGADTQYFGPGTRLTVL.